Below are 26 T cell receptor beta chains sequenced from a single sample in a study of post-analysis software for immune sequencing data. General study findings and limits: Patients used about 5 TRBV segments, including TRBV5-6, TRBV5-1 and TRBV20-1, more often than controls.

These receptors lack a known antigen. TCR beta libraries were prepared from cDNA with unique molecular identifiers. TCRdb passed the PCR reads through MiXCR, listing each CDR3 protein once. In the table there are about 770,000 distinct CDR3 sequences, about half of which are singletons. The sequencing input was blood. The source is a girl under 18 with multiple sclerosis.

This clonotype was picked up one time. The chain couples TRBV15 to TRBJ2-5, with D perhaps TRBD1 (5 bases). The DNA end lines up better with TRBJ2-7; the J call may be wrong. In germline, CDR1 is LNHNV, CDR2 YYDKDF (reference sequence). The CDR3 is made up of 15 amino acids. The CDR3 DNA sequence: TGTGCCACCAGCAGAGATTCAGGCAGGGTAACCGAGCAGTACTTC. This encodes CATSRDSGRVTEQYF.

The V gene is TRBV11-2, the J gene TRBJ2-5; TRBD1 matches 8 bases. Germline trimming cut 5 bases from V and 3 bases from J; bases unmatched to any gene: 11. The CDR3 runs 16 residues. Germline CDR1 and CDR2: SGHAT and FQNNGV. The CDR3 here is CASSTHRDRREETQYF. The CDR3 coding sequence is TGTGCCAGCAGCACACACCGGGACAGGAGAGAAGAGACCCAGTACTTC.

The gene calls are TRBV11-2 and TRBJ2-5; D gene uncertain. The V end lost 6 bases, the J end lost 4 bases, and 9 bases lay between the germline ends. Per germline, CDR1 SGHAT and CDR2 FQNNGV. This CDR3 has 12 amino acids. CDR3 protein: CASSLLRETQYF. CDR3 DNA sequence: TGTGCCAGCAGTTTATTACGAGAGACCCAGTACTTC.

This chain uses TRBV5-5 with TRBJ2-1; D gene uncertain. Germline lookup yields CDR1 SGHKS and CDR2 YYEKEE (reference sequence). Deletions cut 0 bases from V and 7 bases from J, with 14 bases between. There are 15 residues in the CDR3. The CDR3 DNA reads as TGTGCCAGCAGCTTGGGGACCCTTTTGAATAATGAGCAGTTCTTC. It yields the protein CASSLGTLLNNEQFF.

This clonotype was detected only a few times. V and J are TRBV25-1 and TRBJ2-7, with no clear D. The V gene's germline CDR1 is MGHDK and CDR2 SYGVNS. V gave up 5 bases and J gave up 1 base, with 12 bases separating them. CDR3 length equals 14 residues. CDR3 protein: CASSSQLGSYEQYF. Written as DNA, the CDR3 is TGTGCCAGCAGTAGCCAGTTAGGGTCCTACGAGCAGTACTTC.

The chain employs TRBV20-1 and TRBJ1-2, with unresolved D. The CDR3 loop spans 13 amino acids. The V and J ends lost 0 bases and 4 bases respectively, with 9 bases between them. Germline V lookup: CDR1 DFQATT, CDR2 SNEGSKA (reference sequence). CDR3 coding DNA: TGCAGTGCTAGAGAGGCAGAAAGCTATGGCTACACCTTC. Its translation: CSAREAESYGYTF.

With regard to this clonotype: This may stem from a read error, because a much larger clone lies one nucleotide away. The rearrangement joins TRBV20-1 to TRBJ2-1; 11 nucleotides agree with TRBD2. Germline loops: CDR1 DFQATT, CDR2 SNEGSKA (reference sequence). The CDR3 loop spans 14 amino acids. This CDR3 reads CSAPGTSGYNGQFF. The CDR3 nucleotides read TGCAGTGCTCCCGGGACTAGCGGCTACAATGGGCAGTTCTTC.

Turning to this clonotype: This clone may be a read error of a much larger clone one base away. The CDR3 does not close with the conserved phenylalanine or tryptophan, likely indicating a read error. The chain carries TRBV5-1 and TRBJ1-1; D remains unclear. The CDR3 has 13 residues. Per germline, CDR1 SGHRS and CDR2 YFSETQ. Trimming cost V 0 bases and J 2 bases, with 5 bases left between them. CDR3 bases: TGCGCCAGCAGCTTGGAGTCTAACACTGAAGCTTTCCTT. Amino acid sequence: CASSLESNTEAFL.

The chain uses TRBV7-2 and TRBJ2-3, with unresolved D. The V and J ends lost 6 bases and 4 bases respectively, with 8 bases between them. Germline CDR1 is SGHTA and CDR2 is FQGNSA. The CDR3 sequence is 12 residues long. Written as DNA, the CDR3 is TGTGCCAGCAGAGTTCCCGCAGATACGCAGTATTTT. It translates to CASRVPADTQYF.

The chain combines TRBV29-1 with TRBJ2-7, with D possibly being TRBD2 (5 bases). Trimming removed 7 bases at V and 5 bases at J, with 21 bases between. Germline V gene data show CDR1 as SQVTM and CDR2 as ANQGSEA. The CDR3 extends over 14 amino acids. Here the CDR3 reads CSALLGVASNEQYF. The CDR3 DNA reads TGCAGCGCCCTACTTGGAGTAGCGTCGAACGAGCAGTACTTC.

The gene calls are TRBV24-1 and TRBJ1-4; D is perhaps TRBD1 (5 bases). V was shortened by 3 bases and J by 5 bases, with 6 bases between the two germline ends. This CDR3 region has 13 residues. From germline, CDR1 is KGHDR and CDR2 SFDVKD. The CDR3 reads CATSDEGNEKLFF. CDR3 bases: TGTGCCACCAGTGATGAGGGGAATGAAAAACTGTTTTTT.

CDR3 DNA: TGTGCCATCAGTGAGCGGGGAATGCTCGGTGAAAAACTGTTTTTT. Translating gives CAISERGMLGEKLFF. This chain links TRBV10-3 with TRBJ1-4, with no clear D. Trimming removed 2 bases from V and 7 bases from J, with 14 bases in between. CDR1 is ENHRY and CDR2 is SYGVKD in the germline V gene. The CDR3 loop spans 15 amino acids.

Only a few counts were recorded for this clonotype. The chain's CDR3 is CASSPYAVGTGNTEAFF. In DNA, the CDR3 is TGTGCCAGCTCACCTTACGCTGTCGGGACAGGGAACACTGAAGCTTTCTTT. The chain uses TRBV18 and TRBJ1-1, with 8 bases identical to TRBD1. CDR3 size: 17 residues. V lost 3 bases, J lost 1 base, and 10 bases stayed unmatched. Germline CDR1 and CDR2: KGHSH and LQKENI.

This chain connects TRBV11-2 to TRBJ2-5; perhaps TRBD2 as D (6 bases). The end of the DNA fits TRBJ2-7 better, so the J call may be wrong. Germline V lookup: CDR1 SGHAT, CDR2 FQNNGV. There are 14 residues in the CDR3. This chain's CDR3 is CASSHWGDPYEQYF. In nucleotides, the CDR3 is TGTGCCAGCAGCCACTGGGGGGACCCTTACGAGCAGTACTTC.

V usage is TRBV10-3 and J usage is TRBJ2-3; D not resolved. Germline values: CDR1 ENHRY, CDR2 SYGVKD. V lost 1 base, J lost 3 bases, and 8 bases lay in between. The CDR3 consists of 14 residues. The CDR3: CAISEWADTDTQYF. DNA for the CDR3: TGTGCCATCAGTGAGTGGGCAGATACAGATACGCAGTATTTT.

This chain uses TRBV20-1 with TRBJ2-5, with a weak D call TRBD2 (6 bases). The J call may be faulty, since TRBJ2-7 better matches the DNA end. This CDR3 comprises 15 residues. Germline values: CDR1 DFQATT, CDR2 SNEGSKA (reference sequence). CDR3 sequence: CSARIPRRRGYEQYF. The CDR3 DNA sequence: TGCAGTGCTAGAATCCCTAGGCGGAGGGGATACGAGCAGTACTTC.

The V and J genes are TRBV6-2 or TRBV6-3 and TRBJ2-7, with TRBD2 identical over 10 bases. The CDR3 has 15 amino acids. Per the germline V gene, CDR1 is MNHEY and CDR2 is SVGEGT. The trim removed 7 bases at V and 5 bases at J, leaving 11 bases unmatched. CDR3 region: CASIKSLAGEHEQYF. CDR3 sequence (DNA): TGTGCCAGCATTAAGAGTCTAGCGGGAGAACACGAGCAGTACTTC.

CDR3 in DNA: TGTGCCAGCAGCCGAAACGACCGGGAGGGGAGGGAGCTGTTTTTT. Translating it yields CASSRNDREGRELFF. This rearrangement joins TRBV27 to TRBJ2-2, with 8 bases identical to TRBD2. Germline assignment: CDR1 MNHEY and CDR2 SMNVEV (reference sequence). V lost 6 bases to trimming and J lost 9 bases; unmatched junction nucleotides: 12. CDR3 size: 15 residues.

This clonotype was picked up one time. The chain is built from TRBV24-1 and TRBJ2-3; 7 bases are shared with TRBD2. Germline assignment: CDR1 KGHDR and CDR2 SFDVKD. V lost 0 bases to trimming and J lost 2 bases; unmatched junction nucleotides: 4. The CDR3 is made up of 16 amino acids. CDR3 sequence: CATSDLQGLHTDTQYF. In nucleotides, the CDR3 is TGTGCCACCAGTGATTTGCAGGGACTACACACAGATACGCAGTATTTT.

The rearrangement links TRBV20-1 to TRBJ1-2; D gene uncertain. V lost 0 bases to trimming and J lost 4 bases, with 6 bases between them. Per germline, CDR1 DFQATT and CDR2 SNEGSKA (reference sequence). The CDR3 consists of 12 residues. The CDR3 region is CSARDPGYGYTF. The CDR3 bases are TGCAGTGCTAGAGATCCAGGCTATGGCTACACCTTC.

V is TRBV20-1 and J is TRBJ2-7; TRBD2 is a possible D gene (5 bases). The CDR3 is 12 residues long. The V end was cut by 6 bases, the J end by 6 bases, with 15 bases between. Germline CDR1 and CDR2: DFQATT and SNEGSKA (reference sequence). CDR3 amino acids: CSASPRAGEQYV. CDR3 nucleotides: TGCAGTGCCTCGCCCCGGGCGGGCGAGCAGTACGTC.

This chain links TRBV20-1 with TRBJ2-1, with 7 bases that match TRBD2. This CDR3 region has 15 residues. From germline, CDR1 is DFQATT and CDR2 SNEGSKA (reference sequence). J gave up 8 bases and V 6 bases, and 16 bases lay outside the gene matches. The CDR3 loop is CSAPDRAQGGDEQFF. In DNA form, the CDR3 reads TGCAGTGCACCTGACCGGGCGCAGGGAGGGGATGAGCAGTTCTTC.

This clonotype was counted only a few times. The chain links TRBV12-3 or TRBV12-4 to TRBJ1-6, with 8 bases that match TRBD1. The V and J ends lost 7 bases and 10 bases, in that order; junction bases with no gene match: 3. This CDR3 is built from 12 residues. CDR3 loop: CASTRGQSPLHF. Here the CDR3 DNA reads TGTGCCAGCACCAGGGGGCAATCACCCCTCCACTTT.

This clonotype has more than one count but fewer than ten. The CDR3 here is CASQNGGISSYEQYF. The CDR3 region has the DNA TGTGCCTCACAAAACGGGGGAATTAGCTCCTACGAGCAGTACTTC. This sequence joins TRBV15 and TRBJ2-7; TRBD2 is a possible D gene (6 bases). Germline V gives CDR1 LNHNV, CDR2 YYDKDF (reference sequence). Trimming left V 11 bases short and J 0 bases short, with 20 bases between. The CDR3 sequence is 15 residues long.

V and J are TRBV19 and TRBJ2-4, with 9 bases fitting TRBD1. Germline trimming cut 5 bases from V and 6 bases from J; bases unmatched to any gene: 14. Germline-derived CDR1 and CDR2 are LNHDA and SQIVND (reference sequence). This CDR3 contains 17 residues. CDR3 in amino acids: CASSVGQGPPNPNIQYF. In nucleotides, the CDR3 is TGTGCCAGTAGTGTGGGACAGGGTCCACCGAACCCAAACATTCAGTACTTC.

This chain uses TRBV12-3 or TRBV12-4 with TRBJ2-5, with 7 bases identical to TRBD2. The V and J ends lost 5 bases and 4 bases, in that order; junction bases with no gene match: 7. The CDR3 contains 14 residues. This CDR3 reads CASSPGTMPETQYF. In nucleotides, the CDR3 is TGTGCCAGCAGTCCCGGGACTATGCCAGAGACCCAGTACTTC.